This TCR beta chain was identified during a study of blood T cell repertoires in COVID-19. Study information: Acute-phase and convalescent COVID-19 samples originated in the United States, Italy and Spain.

Looked up from germline, CDR1 is MNHEY and CDR2 is SVGAGI. The CDR3 is 15 residues long. V lost 4 bases and J 9 bases, leaving 19 bases between the germline ends. How the authors handled the data: Amplification of reference gene primers provided the estimated nucleated cell counts. Assay used: immunoSEQ multiplex PCR; TCRdb lists only in-frame clones, some missing. That table supplies the V and J calls and clone size; D and trimming were determined from the DNA. The table has 200,000 to 300,000 clones, approximately 86% seen once. The source is a man in his forties or fifties who had recovered from COVID-19. The sample taken for sequencing was peripheral blood. This chain uses TRBV6-5 with TRBJ2-1; possible D gene TRBD2, 5 bases. The CDR3, as DNA: TGTGCCAGCAGTTCCCAAGGACTGGGGTCGGGTGAGCAGTTCTTC. Protein: CASSSQGLGSGEQFF.